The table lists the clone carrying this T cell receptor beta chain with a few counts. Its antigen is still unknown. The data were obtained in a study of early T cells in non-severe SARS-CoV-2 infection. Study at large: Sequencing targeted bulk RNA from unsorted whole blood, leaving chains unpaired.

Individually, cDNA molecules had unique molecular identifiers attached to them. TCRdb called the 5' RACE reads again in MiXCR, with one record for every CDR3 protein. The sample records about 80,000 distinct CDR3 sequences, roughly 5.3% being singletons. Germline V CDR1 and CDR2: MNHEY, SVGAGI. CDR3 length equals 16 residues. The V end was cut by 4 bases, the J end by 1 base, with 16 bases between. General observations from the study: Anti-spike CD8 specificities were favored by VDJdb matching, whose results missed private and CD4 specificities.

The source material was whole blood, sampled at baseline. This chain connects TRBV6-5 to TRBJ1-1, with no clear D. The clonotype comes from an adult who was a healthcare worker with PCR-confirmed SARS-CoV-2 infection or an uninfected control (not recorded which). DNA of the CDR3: TGTGCCAGCAGTTCACTCCTCAGAGGCGAGAACACTGAAGCTTTCTTT. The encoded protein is CASSSLLRGENTEAFF.